This T cell receptor beta chain comes out of a study of T cell responses to AZD1222 COVID-19 vaccine. Study findings and constraints: Following two doses of AZD1222, Spike-specific TCR breadth and depth rose. Across the whole spike, CD4 TCRs peaked at regions 160-218 and 743-854.

To note about this clone: Its specificity is not known.

Second doses at about 4 or about 12 weeks were pooled. V lost 4 bases and J lost 8, with 5 bases in between. The CDR3 sequence is 11 residues long. TCRdb keeps only in-frame clones here, not all; method: immunoSEQ multiplex PCR. The top ten hold approximately 7% of the sample, which has fewer than 150,000 clones, 90% to 95% seen once. Sequenced material: peripheral blood, taken 28 days after the second AZD1222 dose. This TCR came from an adult who received the AZD1222 COVID-19 vaccine. The gene calls are TRBV12-3 or TRBV12-4 and TRBJ2-2; D remains unclear. CDR3 sequence (DNA): TGTGCCAGCAGTTCTGGGGGGGAGCTGTTTTTT. Translated: CASSSGGELFF.